These 30 T cell receptor beta chains share one sample of origin, sequenced in a study of shared clonotypes between healthy human individuals. Clones were sequenced by immunoSEQ multiplex PCR, and TCRdb holds only the in-frame ones, with some missing. The sample lists about 1.5 million clones; roughly 96% were seen once. The specimen was naive CD4+ T cells sorted from blood. The subset here: CD45RA+ positively selected. Receptor source: a man aged 25 to 40 in good health.

This chain links TRBV5-1 with TRBJ2-6; 11 bases map to TRBD1. Trimming removed 4 bases from V and 1 base from J; junction bases left unmatched: 7. From germline, CDR1 is SGHRS and CDR2 YFSETQ. The CDR3 covers 18 residues. The CDR3 is CASSAWTGGASGANVLTF. CDR3 bases: TGCGCCAGCAGCGCGTGGACAGGGGGCGCTTCTGGGGCCAACGTCCTGACTTTC.

The chain joins TRBV14 to TRBJ2-5, with TRBD2 matching 7 bases. This CDR3 contains 15 residues. The V and J ends lost 6 bases and 5 bases, in that order; junction bases with no gene match: 12. Looked up from germline, CDR1 is SGHDN and CDR2 is FVKESK. The CDR3 loop reads CASSGIAGLRETQYF. CDR3 nucleotides: TGTGCCAGCAGTGGGATAGCGGGCCTTAGGGAGACCCAGTACTTC.

The V call is TRBV18, the J call TRBJ1-1; D remains ambiguous. Trimming stripped 3 bases from V and 6 bases from J, with 11 bases between. Germline V gene lookup returns CDR1 KGHSH and CDR2 LQKENI. The CDR3 runs 13 residues. The CDR3 DNA follows: TGTGCCAGCTCACCCCGGAGGAGGGCTGAAGCTTTCTTT. Translated: CASSPRRRAEAFF.

The chain joins TRBV28 to TRBJ1-2; weak D call: TRBD1 (6 bases). Trimming pared 5 bases from V and 2 bases from J, leaving 12 bases between. Per germline, CDR1 MDHEN and CDR2 SYDVKM. The CDR3 is 14 amino acids. CDR3 coding DNA: TGTGCCAGCAGTCTAGACAGGTTCAACTATGGCTACACCTTC. It yields the protein CASSLDRFNYGYTF.

This chain links TRBV28 with TRBJ1-1; 10 bases match TRBD1. Germline V gene sequence: CDR1 MDHEN, CDR2 SYDVKM. The CDR3 spans 16 residues. V lost 5 bases and J lost 4; bases outside the gene matches: 10. This CDR3 reads CASSPQTGGFGTEAFF. The CDR3 coding sequence is TGTGCCAGCAGTCCTCAGACAGGGGGCTTTGGCACTGAAGCTTTCTTT.

The chain links TRBV29-1 to TRBJ2-1; D is unresolved. CDR1 and CDR2 from the germline V gene are SQVTM and ANQGSEA. V was cut by 4 bases and J by 2 bases, with 9 bases left in between. The CDR3 contains 13 residues. DNA for the CDR3: TGCAGCGTTGTTTCAACCACCTACAATGAGCAGTTCTTC. Translation gives CSVVSTTYNEQFF.

This chain connects TRBV7-9 to TRBJ2-1, with 13 bases that match TRBD2. CDR3 length: 19 residues. Germline assignment: CDR1 SEHNR and CDR2 FQNEAQ (reference sequence). V lost 0 bases and J lost 0; bases outside the gene matches: 5. The CDR3 DNA is TGTGCCAGCAGCTTAGCGGGACTAGCGGGACCTAGCTCCTACAATGAGCAGTTCTTC. Translation gives CASSLAGLAGPSSYNEQFF.

The gene calls are TRBV9 and TRBJ2-7, with 12 positions matching TRBD2. Germline trimming cut 4 bases from V and 1 base from J; bases unmatched to any gene: 15. CDR1 and CDR2 from the germline V gene are SGDLS and YYNGEE. This CDR3 is 19 amino acids long. CDR3 sequence: CASSITSGRPSFLSYEQYF. CDR3 coding DNA: TGTGCCAGCAGCATAACTAGCGGGAGGCCCTCCTTCCTATCCTACGAGCAGTACTTC.

This sequence joins TRBV30 and TRBJ1-4; D gene ambiguous. The germline gives CDR1 GTSNPN, CDR2 SVGIG (reference sequence). The CDR3 length is 14 residues. With 0 bases removed from V and 4 bases from J, the gap between germline ends came to 9 bases. CDR3 sequence reads: CAWSVRHFNEKLFF. Here the CDR3 DNA reads TGTGCCTGGAGTGTACGTCACTTTAATGAAAAACTGTTTTTT. Full variable domain (missing parts from reference TRBV30 and TRBJ1-4): SQTIHQWPATLVQPVGSPLSLECTVEGTSNPNLYWYRQAAGRGLQLLFYSVGIGQISSEVPQNLSASRPQDRQFILSSKKLLLSDSGFYLCAWSVRHFNEKLFFGSGTQLSVL.

This rearrangement joins TRBV5-1 to TRBJ2-5; D is tentatively TRBD1 or TRBD2 (6 bases each). Trimming left V 4 bases short and J 2 bases short, with 15 bases between. This CDR3 is 15 amino acids long. CDR1 and CDR2 from the germline V gene are SGHRS and YFSETQ. The CDR3 DNA is TGCGCCAGCAGCATGGGGGGCGGATGGCAAGAGACCCAGTACTTC. Its translation is CASSMGGGWQETQYF.

The rearrangement links TRBV11-3 to TRBJ2-3; maybe TRBD2 (6 bases). V was shortened by 1 base and J by 4 bases, with 12 bases between the two germline ends. The V gene's germline CDR1 is SGHNT and CDR2 YENEEA. This CDR3 has 15 amino acids. CDR3 sequence (DNA): TGTGCCAGCAGCTTAGGGAGACTAGAACCAGATACGCAGTATTTT. Amino acids: CASSLGRLEPDTQYF.

V usage is TRBV13 and J usage is TRBJ2-1; TRBD1 agrees at 12 bases. CDR1 is PRHDT and CDR2 is FYEKMQ in the germline V gene (reference sequence). V lost 5 bases to trimming and J lost 8 bases; unmatched junction nucleotides: 10. The CDR3 contains 16 residues. The CDR3 DNA follows: TGTGCCAGCAGCCCCCCCCGGGACAGGGGGCGGGATGAGCAGTTCTTC. Translation gives CASSPPRDRGRDEQFF.

This chain joins TRBV6-5 and TRBJ2-7, with 7 positions matching TRBD1. Per germline, CDR1 MNHEY and CDR2 SVGAGI. V was pared by 2 bases and J by 4 bases, with 8 bases of the junction left unmatched. This CDR3 is 15 amino acids long. CDR3 in amino acids: CASSYRTGTIYEQYF. CDR3 DNA sequence: TGTGCCAGCAGTTACCGGACAGGCACTATTTACGAGCAGTACTTC.

The V gene is TRBV2, the J gene TRBJ2-3; tentatively, D is TRBD2 (6 bases). CDR3 length equals 15 residues. CDR1 and CDR2 (germline): SNHLY, FYNNEI. V was pared by 4 bases and J by 1 base, with 12 bases between. CDR3 nucleotides: TGTGCCAGCAGTGGTGGTAGCGGACGCACAGATACGCAGTATTTT. It yields the protein CASSGGSGRTDTQYF.

Comment on this clone: Within the sample, other DNA sequences also encode this same CDR3. This sequence joins TRBV19 and TRBJ2-3; D possibly corresponds to TRBD2 (5 bases). Trimming pared 5 bases from V and 0 bases from J, leaving 9 bases between. The CDR3 totals 14 residues. The V gene's germline CDR1 is LNHDA and CDR2 SQIVND (reference sequence). This chain's CDR3 is CASSLGGSTDTQYF. In nucleotides, the CDR3 is TGTGCCAGTAGTCTCGGCGGGAGCACAGATACGCAGTATTTT.

This chain joins TRBV4-2 and TRBJ1-5; D remains unclear. V lost 0 bases to trimming and J lost 3 bases, with 9 bases between them. This CDR3 has 15 amino acids. Germline V lookup: CDR1 LGHNA, CDR2 YNFKEQ. CDR3 DNA: TGTGCCAGCAGCCAAGATCGAGCGAACAATCAGCCCCAGCATTTT. Translated, it gives CASSQDRANNQPQHF.

Only one count was recorded for this clone. This chain uses TRBV6-5 with TRBJ2-7; unclear D gene. V lost 2 bases, J lost 0 bases, and 5 bases lay in between. Germline loops: CDR1 MNHEY, CDR2 SVGAGI. The CDR3 sequence is 13 residues long. The DNA of the CDR3 is TGTGCCAGCAGTTACGACTGCTCCTACGAGCAGTACTTC. Its protein product is CASSYDCSYEQYF.

V gene TRBV11-2 combines with J gene TRBJ2-2; D may be TRBD1 (6 bases). Germline V gene sequence: CDR1 SGHAT, CDR2 FQNNGV. The CDR3 totals 14 residues. Deletions cut 10 bases from V and 3 bases from J, with 15 bases between. The CDR3 region is CATRVAGDTGELFF. CDR3 in DNA: TGTGCCACCAGGGTCGCAGGGGACACCGGGGAGCTGTTTTTT.

V gene TRBV11-2 combines with J gene TRBJ1-3; the D is unclear. The CDR3 loop spans 15 amino acids. V was clipped by 7 bases and J by 1 base, with 14 bases between them. From germline, CDR1 is SGHAT and CDR2 FQNNGV. The CDR3 sequence: CASTKPGQSGNTIYF. CDR3 coding DNA: TGTGCCAGCACCAAGCCGGGCCAATCTGGAAACACCATATATTTT.

A note on this clone: This CDR3 is also generated by other DNA sequences in the sample. This chain uses TRBV18 with TRBJ2-5; no clear D. The V end was cut by 4 bases, the J end by 3 bases, with 3 bases between. The CDR3 length is 11 residues. Germline V CDR1 and CDR2: KGHSH, LQKENI. This CDR3 reads CASSREETQYF. The CDR3 DNA follows: TGTGCCAGCTCACGGGAAGAGACCCAGTACTTC.

The CDR3 protein is CASSLLTRGNGEQFF. CDR3 in DNA: TGCGCCAGCAGCTTGCTGACTAGGGGGAATGGTGAGCAGTTCTTC. V usage is TRBV5-1 and J usage is TRBJ2-1, with D perhaps TRBD1 or TRBD2 (6 bases each). V was shortened by 1 base and J by 9 bases, with 17 bases between the two germline ends. The CDR3 is 15 amino acids. Germline V gives CDR1 SGHRS, CDR2 YFSETQ.

The chain is built from TRBV4-2 and TRBJ1-2; a weak D match, TRBD1 (6 bases). Trimming cost V 1 base and J 8 bases, with 11 bases left between them. The CDR3 extends over 13 amino acids. The germline gives CDR1 LGHNA, CDR2 YNFKEQ. Written as DNA, the CDR3 is TGTGCCAGCAGCCAAGGGGGGGCATACGGCTACACCTTC. Translation gives CASSQGGAYGYTF.

This chain links TRBV18 with TRBJ2-1, with 10 bases identical to TRBD2. This CDR3 region has 14 residues. The germline gives CDR1 KGHSH, CDR2 LQKENI. The trim removed 6 bases at V and 9 bases at J, leaving 8 bases unmatched. The CDR3 spells CASSGLAELREQFF. The CDR3 DNA sequence: TGTGCCAGCTCTGGACTAGCGGAACTGCGTGAGCAGTTCTTC.

The V call is TRBV27, the J call TRBJ2-7, with 8 bases identical to TRBD2. In germline, CDR1 is MNHEY, CDR2 SMNVEV (reference sequence). Trimming cost V 1 base and J 1 base; bases outside gene matches: 6. CDR3 length: 16 residues. The CDR3 coding sequence is TGTGCCAGCAGTTTATTCCCCGGGACTAGATCCTACGAGCAGTACTTC. Its translation: CASSLFPGTRSYEQYF.

The rearrangement links TRBV27 to TRBJ2-5; 7 bases are a match to TRBD1. This CDR3 comprises 17 residues. Germline V gene data show CDR1 as MNHEY and CDR2 as SMNVEV (reference sequence). V dropped 6 bases and J dropped 7; count of bases not matched to a gene: 20. The CDR3 bases are TGTGCCAGCAGCTCCACCCCTCAGACAGGGTACAGAATGACCCAGTACTTC. It specifies CASSSTPQTGYRMTQYF.

The chain joins TRBV29-1 to TRBJ1-4; D is perhaps TRBD1 (5 bases). The germline V gene has CDR1 SQVTM and CDR2 ANQGSEA. Trimming shortened V by 6 bases and J by 0 bases, and 11 bases separated the two germline ends. The CDR3 runs 14 residues. In DNA, the CDR3 is TGCAGCGTGGGAGGGGCCTCAACTAATGAAAAACTGTTTTTT. Translating it yields CSVGGASTNEKLFF.

This clone appeared once. The rearrangement links TRBV11-2 to TRBJ2-1; tentatively, D is TRBD1 (5 bases). Per the germline V gene, CDR1 is SGHAT and CDR2 is FQNNGV. V lost 5 bases and J 5 bases, leaving 13 bases between the germline ends. This CDR3 is built from 14 residues. The CDR3 region has the DNA TGTGCCAGCAGCGTCGCAGGGTTCCACAATGAGCAGTTCTTC. Protein product: CASSVAGFHNEQFF. Complete variable domain (other parts from reference TRBV11-2 and TRBJ2-1): EAGVAQSPRYKIIEKRQSVAFWCNPISGHATLYWYQQILGQGPKLLIQFQNNGVVDDSQLPKDRFSAERLKGVDSTLKIQPAKLEDSAVYLCASSVAGFHNEQFFGPGTRLTVL.

The CDR3 DNA is TGTGCCATCAGTGAAGGCGGGATCCGCACAGATACGCAGTATTTT. Protein: CAISEGGIRTDTQYF. V is TRBV10-3 and J is TRBJ2-3; D may be TRBD2 (6 bases). Germline V gene sequence: CDR1 ENHRY, CDR2 SYGVKD. The CDR3 loop spans 15 amino acids. Trimming took off 3 bases at V and 1 base at J, with 11 bases between the two ends.

The J gene is TRBJ2-6, the V gene TRBV4-1; D perhaps matches TRBD2 (5 bases). V was pared by 1 base and J by 1 base, with 11 bases between. The V gene's germline CDR1 is MGHRA and CDR2 YSYEKL. The CDR3 has 17 residues. CDR3: CASSQVGRGSGANVLTF. CDR3 coding DNA: TGCGCCAGCAGCCAAGTCGGCCGAGGGTCTGGGGCCAACGTCCTGACTTTC.

This clone was seen a single time. The chain couples TRBV10-1 to TRBJ1-1; D gene uncertain. In germline, CDR1 is WNHNN, CDR2 SYGVQD (reference sequence). There are 12 residues in the CDR3. Trimming removed 7 bases from V and 10 bases from J, with 16 bases in between. CDR3 region: CASTEHGRGAFF. In DNA form, the CDR3 reads TGCGCCAGCACCGAACACGGCCGGGGAGCTTTCTTT.